This record covers a single TCR beta chain. What it recognizes is unknown. As for time point: late sampling 161 to 241 days after vaccination in a few convalescent patients. Treatment given: roughly nine-day PBMC culture with coronavirus spike peptide pools or control peptides (ViraFEST assay). This entry is derived from a study of vaccination and CD4 T cells after COVID-19. The Oncomine TCR Beta short-read assay sequenced DNA from cultured CD4+ T cells. MiXCR, run by TCRdb on the PCR reads, gives a single entry per CDR3 protein. Among 20,000 to 25,000 distinct CDR3 sequences, about 40% were seen once, and the ten largest hold roughly 9.9%. The TCR was taken from a human donor who had recovered from COVID-19. The specimen was CD4+ T cells from blood, cultured in vitro, collected about 7 months after SARS-CoV-2 vaccination.

This CDR3 reads CATSRLQGGYTGELFF. The CDR3 DNA sequence: TGTGCCACCAGCAGACTACAGGGGGGATACACCGGGGAGCTGTTTTTT. This chain uses TRBV15 with TRBJ2-2, with 8 positions matching TRBD1. V gave up 2 bases and J gave up 3 bases; unmatched junction bases: 5. Germline lookup yields CDR1 LNHNV and CDR2 YYDKDF (reference sequence). This CDR3 spans 16 amino acids.